Each of the 6 T cell receptor beta chains below was sequenced from the same sample in a study of shared clonotypes between healthy human individuals. Sequenced by immunoSEQ multiplex PCR; TCRdb stores in-frame clones only, minus some. Of about 1.1 million clones in the sample, 75% to 85% were seen once. Sequenced material: memory CD4+ T cells from PBMCs. Subset meaning: CD45RA-negative fraction. These receptors were obtained from a man aged 18 to 30 in good health. Some clones in this sample may be carry-over from other donors' samples.

Details on this clone: Distinct nucleotide sequences in the sample also encode this CDR3. The rearrangement uses TRBV5-4 and TRBJ2-3; TRBD2 matches at 11 bases. The CDR3 loop spans 16 amino acids. The germline V gene has CDR1 SGHNT and CDR2 YYREEE (reference sequence). With V trimmed by 4 bases and J by 0 bases, 4 bases remained unmatched. The CDR3 region is CASSPGTSGSTDTQYF. CDR3 bases: TGTGCCAGCAGCCCAGGGACTAGCGGTAGCACAGATACGCAGTATTTT.

The chain's CDR3 is CASSLGVTNQPQHF. The CDR3 coding sequence is TGTGCCAGCAGTTTGGGGGTTACAAATCAGCCCCAGCATTTT. The chain links TRBV28 to TRBJ1-5; the D gene is possibly TRBD1 (5 bases). The V and J ends lost 3 bases and 4 bases respectively, with 10 bases between them. CDR1 and CDR2 from the germline V gene are MDHEN and SYDVKM. CDR3 length: 14 residues.

In the case of this clone: A much larger clone differs from this one at a single base, so this may be a read error. The gene calls are TRBV25-1 and TRBJ2-7; D tentatively reads TRBD1 or TRBD2 (5 bases each). The CDR3 covers 13 residues. Trimming cost V 2 bases and J 5 bases, with 10 bases left between them. Germline assignment: CDR1 MGHDK and CDR2 SYGVNS. The CDR3 nucleotides read TGTGCCAGCAGTGAAGGGGGTAGGCACGAGCAGTACTTC. Amino acid sequence: CASSEGGRHEQYF.

V is TRBV5-8 and J is TRBJ2-3; 10 bases align to TRBD2. Per the germline V gene, CDR1 is SGHTS and CDR2 is YDEGEE. Trimming removed 0 bases from V and 1 base from J; junction bases left unmatched: 2. CDR3 length equals 16 residues. CDR3 loop: CASSLGLAGGTDTQYF. The CDR3 nucleotides are TGTGCCAGCAGCTTGGGGCTAGCGGGGGGCACAGATACGCAGTATTTT.

About this clone: The same CDR3 also results from other DNA sequences found in this sample. This chain uses TRBV30 with TRBJ2-1; TRBD2 matches at 10 bases. V was clipped by 4 bases and J by 3 bases; unmatched bases: 0. The CDR3 runs to 13 residues. The germline CDR1 and CDR2 sequences are GTSNPN and SVGIG (reference sequence). CDR3 DNA sequence: TGTGCCTGGACTAGCGGGGGCTACAATGAGCAGTTCTTC. Protein: CAWTSGGYNEQFF.

This clone was observed a few times. This probably arose from a read error, given a far larger clone one base away. The same CDR3 arises from other DNA sequences in this sample as well. V usage is TRBV11-2 and J usage is TRBJ2-7, with D perhaps matching TRBD1 (6 bases). Trimming shortened V by 3 bases and J by 0 bases, and 6 bases separated the two germline ends. The CDR3 has 13 amino acids. CDR1 and CDR2 (germline): SGHAT, FQNNGV. CDR3 nucleotide sequence: TGTGCCAGCAGCTTGGACAGCTCCTACGAGCAGTACTTC. Translating it yields CASSLDSSYEQYF.